Presented here are 20 T cell receptor beta chains from one specimen sequenced in a study of cytomegalovirus exposure and HLA in healthy donors. TCRdb's table, derived via immunoSEQ multiplex PCR, lists solely in-frame clones and lacks some. This sample carries 250,000 to 300,000 clones, approximately 86% of them seen once, and the ten largest clones take approximately 1%. The sequencing input was PBMCs. The receptors come from a woman aged 18-29 years in good health and CMV-seronegative.

The V call is TRBV30, the J call TRBJ1-2; possible D gene TRBD1, 6 bases. This CDR3 is 13 amino acids long. Trimming left V 2 bases short and J 3 bases short, with 10 bases between. The V gene's germline CDR1 is GTSNPN and CDR2 SVGIG (reference sequence). Here the CDR3 DNA reads TGTGCCTGGAGTTTAGGGGGGGACTATGGCTACACCTTC. Encoded protein: CAWSLGGDYGYTF.

Here the CDR3 reads CAIRVRTGTGNQPQHF. CDR3 nucleotide sequence: TGTGCCATCAGGGTGCGGACAGGGACGGGCAATCAGCCCCAGCATTTT. The chain couples TRBV10-3 to TRBJ1-5; 8 bases agree with TRBD1. V lost 6 bases, J lost 2 bases, and 9 bases stayed unmatched. CDR3 size: 16 residues. Germline assignment: CDR1 ENHRY and CDR2 SYGVKD.

The V gene is TRBV7-2, the J gene TRBJ2-3; D perhaps matches TRBD1 (5 bases). This CDR3 has 13 amino acids. V was cut by 4 bases and J by 11 bases, with 16 bases left in between. From germline, CDR1 is SGHTA and CDR2 FQGNSA. CDR3 sequence: CASSSRRAFWQYF. The CDR3 DNA reads TGTGCCAGCAGCTCCCGCAGGGCCTTCTGGCAGTATTTT.

The CDR3 region is CASSVQTSGNTGELFF. DNA of the CDR3: TGTGCCAGCAGTGTCCAAACTAGCGGGAACACCGGGGAGCTGTTTTTT. V and J are TRBV2 and TRBJ2-2; 8 nucleotides agree with TRBD2. Germline CDR1 is SNHLY and CDR2 is FYNNEI. With 4 bases clipped from V and 1 base from J, the junction kept 5 bases outside the gene matches. CDR3 length equals 16 residues.

This clone was seen a single time. The CDR3 loop reads CASSSPSGGAYGYTF. CDR3 DNA: TGTGCCAGCAGTAGTCCGTCGGGGGGTGCATACGGCTACACCTTC. The chain carries TRBV27 and TRBJ1-2; D is possibly TRBD1 (5 bases). The CDR3 spans 15 residues. CDR1 and CDR2 from the germline V gene are MNHEY and SMNVEV (reference sequence). Trimming shortened V by 5 bases and J by 8 bases, and 21 bases separated the two germline ends.

The V gene is TRBV6-5, the J gene TRBJ2-1; D is uncertain. Trimming shortened V by 6 bases and J by 0 bases, and 12 bases separated the two germline ends. In germline, CDR1 is MNHEY, CDR2 SVGAGI. The CDR3 length is 15 residues. CDR3 in amino acids: CASSLGWSSYNEQFF. CDR3 in DNA: TGTGCCAGCAGCCTAGGATGGAGCTCCTACAATGAGCAGTTCTTC.

The chain employs TRBV27 and TRBJ1-1; the D gene is possibly TRBD1 (6 bases). The germline gives CDR1 MNHEY, CDR2 SMNVEV (reference sequence). V lost 2 bases, J lost 4 bases, and 17 bases lay in between. This CDR3 comprises 16 residues. Written as DNA, the CDR3 is TGTGCCAGCAGTTTAACAGGGCATAGTTATGGCACTGAAGCTTTCTTT. It codes for CASSLTGHSYGTEAFF.

J is TRBJ2-7 and V is TRBV10-3; 8 bases agree with TRBD1. The germline V gene encodes CDR1 ENHRY and CDR2 SYGVKD. CDR3 length equals 14 residues. Trimming cost V 0 bases and J 5 bases; bases outside gene matches: 3. The CDR3 protein is CAISESRDRNEQYF. The CDR3 nucleotides read TGTGCCATCAGTGAGTCAAGGGACAGGAACGAGCAGTACTTC.

J is TRBJ2-7 and V is TRBV30, with D perhaps matching TRBD2 (5 bases). Trimming shortened V by 0 bases and J by 0 bases, and 15 bases separated the two germline ends. Germline-derived CDR1 and CDR2 are GTSNPN and SVGIG (reference sequence). This CDR3 contains 16 residues. The CDR3 is CAWSVLGLSLSYEQYF. In nucleotides, the CDR3 is TGTGCCTGGAGTGTACTAGGCCTCTCCCTCTCCTACGAGCAGTACTTC.

In this sample, this clone turned up once. This chain joins TRBV29-1 and TRBJ2-4, with a possible D match to TRBD1 (6 bases). The germline CDR1 and CDR2 sequences are SQVTM and ANQGSEA. V was trimmed by 6 bases and J by 7 bases, leaving 16 bases between them. The CDR3 has 13 residues. CDR3 sequence: CSVQQGMRNIQYF. CDR3 coding DNA: TGCAGCGTCCAACAGGGTATGAGGAACATTCAGTACTTC.

V gene TRBV5-1 combines with J gene TRBJ2-3; D uncertain. Per germline, CDR1 SGHRS and CDR2 YFSETQ. Trimming cost V 4 bases and J 2 bases, with 11 bases left between them. This CDR3 has 14 amino acids. The CDR3 bases are TGCGCCAGCAGCCCCCTTGCGGACACAGATACGCAGTATTTT. Its translation is CASSPLADTDTQYF.

This chain uses TRBV4-3 with TRBJ1-4, with 7 positions matching TRBD1. The CDR3 runs 14 residues. Germline CDR1 LGHNA, CDR2 YSLEER. The junction had 2 bases not matched to a gene; V was cut back by 4 bases and J by 3 bases. The CDR3: CASSPTGSNEKLFF. Here the CDR3 DNA reads TGCGCCAGCAGCCCGACAGGGTCTAATGAAAAACTGTTTTTT.

The rearrangement uses TRBV5-1 and TRBJ1-2; 10 bases fit TRBD1. The CDR3 has 16 residues. Trimming cost V 0 bases and J 5 bases; bases outside gene matches: 7. The germline CDR1 and CDR2 sequences are SGHRS and YFSETQ. The CDR3 is CASSLGPGTGVYGYTF. CDR3 nucleotide sequence: TGCGCCAGCAGCTTGGGACCCGGGACAGGGGTTTATGGCTACACCTTC.

The chain employs TRBV7-6 and TRBJ2-3, with D perhaps TRBD1 (5 bases). V was pared by 3 bases and J by 4 bases, with 8 bases between. CDR3 length: 13 amino acids. Germline V gives CDR1 SGHVS, CDR2 FNYEAQ. The CDR3 spells CASSFPQADTQYF. The CDR3 DNA reads TGTGCCAGCAGCTTCCCACAGGCAGATACGCAGTATTTT.

This clone was recorded once. J is TRBJ2-1 and V is TRBV30; 12 bases line up with TRBD2. Germline V CDR1 and CDR2: GTSNPN, SVGIG (reference sequence). The CDR3 extends over 15 amino acids. V lost 2 bases to trimming and J lost 7 bases; unmatched junction nucleotides: 6. CDR3 sequence reads: CAWSSGLAGTNEQFF. In nucleotides, the CDR3 is TGTGCCTGGAGTAGCGGACTAGCGGGGACAAATGAGCAGTTCTTC.

J is TRBJ2-1 and V is TRBV6-6, with 9 bases fitting TRBD1. This CDR3 comprises 14 residues. The V segment lost 5 bases and the J segment 9 bases; nucleotides outside the gene matches: 8. Germline assignment: CDR1 MNHNY and CDR2 SVGAGI (reference sequence). The CDR3 nucleotides are TGTGCCAGCAGTCCGGGACAGGGTCGGAGTGAGCAGTTCTTC. It translates to CASSPGQGRSEQFF.

This chain joins TRBV30 and TRBJ1-4; D call uncertain. Trimming removed 0 bases from V and 1 base from J, with 21 bases in between. Germline values: CDR1 GTSNPN, CDR2 SVGIG (reference sequence). CDR3 length equals 19 residues. CDR3 loop: CAWSVREGRVGQTNEKLFF. In DNA form, the CDR3 reads TGTGCCTGGAGTGTACGAGAGGGAAGAGTTGGCCAAACTAATGAAAAACTGTTTTTT.

Points on this clone: The same CDR3 also results from other DNA sequences found in this sample. The DNA for the CDR3 is TGTGCCAGCTCACCTGGAGGGATGAACACTGAAGCTTTCTTT. Protein sequence: CASSPGGMNTEAFF. This chain connects TRBV18 to TRBJ1-1; the D is unclear. Per germline, CDR1 KGHSH and CDR2 LQKENI. The V and J ends lost 3 bases and 0 bases respectively, with 8 bases between them. The CDR3 is made up of 14 amino acids.

V and J are TRBV28 and TRBJ1-5; 8 positions agree with TRBD1. Germline trimming cut 5 bases from V and 2 bases from J; bases unmatched to any gene: 11. CDR3 length equals 17 residues. From germline, CDR1 is MDHEN and CDR2 SYDVKM. The CDR3: CASSLGQGKSGNQPQHF. CDR3 bases: TGTGCCAGCAGTCTCGGACAGGGTAAAAGCGGCAATCAGCCCCAGCATTTT.

J is TRBJ2-1 and V is TRBV27; possibly TRBD2 for D (5 bases). CDR3 length: 15 residues. In germline, CDR1 is MNHEY, CDR2 SMNVEV (reference sequence). V lost 1 base, J lost 9 bases, and 16 bases lay in between. The DNA for the CDR3 is TGTGCCAGCAGTTTATTAAGGACTCCCGAGGGTGAGCAGTTCTTC. Translation gives CASSLLRTPEGEQFF.